These 21 T cell receptor beta chains share one sample of origin, sequenced in a study of radiation and T cells in renal cell carcinoma (dated by TCRdb to the early 2020s). Per the publication, the time point label means: blood 2 weeks post-SBRT. The treatment or condition label for this specimen denotes: 15 Gy SBRT to primary tumor, nephrectomy 4 weeks later. Library preparation used the immunoSEQ multiplex PCR assay. Drawn from immuneACCESS, this table holds only the in-frame rearrangements with V and J called that TCRdb kept. Clones are partly lost; checked studies trace under half to an unresolved V gene and leave the rest unexplained. Counted in this sample were 25,000 to 30,000 clones; 81% of them appeared once. The ten most abundant clones make up about a third of the sample. The sample was blood, taken from a patient whose treatment included radiotherapy and nephrectomy. The receptors stem from a man in his fifties or sixties with renal cell carcinoma.

DNA of the CDR3: TGCGCCAGCAACAGAGACAGTAGCTACGAGCAGTACTTC. It specifies CASNRDSSYEQYF. The V call is TRBV5-1, the J call TRBJ2-7; possibly TRBD1 for D (5 bases). Trimming shortened V by 6 bases and J by 3 bases, and 13 bases separated the two germline ends. Per the germline V gene, CDR1 is SGHRS and CDR2 is YFSETQ. The CDR3 consists of 13 residues.

The rearrangement links TRBV5-4 to TRBJ2-1; 7 positions agree with TRBD2. The CDR3 runs 16 residues. Losses at the gene ends were 0 bases for V and 4 bases for J; bases not matched to a gene: 7. From germline, CDR1 is SGHNT and CDR2 YYREEE (reference sequence). The CDR3, as DNA: TGTGCCAGCAGCTTGGGCCTAGCGGAAGTTTACAATGAGCAGTTCTTC. Translated: CASSLGLAEVYNEQFF.

The chain couples TRBV6-1 to TRBJ2-7; tentative D call: TRBD1 (5 bases). The V end was cut by 4 bases, the J end by 1 base, with 11 bases between. CDR1 MNHNS and CDR2 SASEGT come from the germline V gene. The CDR3 is 14 amino acids. The CDR3 spells CASSGRVESYEQYF. The CDR3 nucleotides are TGTGCCAGCAGTGGCAGGGTTGAGTCCTACGAGCAGTACTTC.

The chain joins TRBV5-1 to TRBJ1-2; D gene ambiguous. V lost 0 bases and J lost 4, with 13 bases in between. Germline V gene sequence: CDR1 SGHRS, CDR2 YFSETQ. The CDR3 runs to 15 residues. CDR3 sequence reads: CASSLDSRSPYGYTF. CDR3 DNA: TGCGCCAGCAGCTTGGATTCCAGAAGTCCCTATGGCTACACCTTC.

This chain uses TRBV7-6 with TRBJ2-7; TRBD1 matches at 7 bases. Germline CDR1 is SGHVS and CDR2 is FNYEAQ. The trim removed 5 bases at V and 3 bases at J, leaving 10 bases unmatched. The CDR3 extends over 15 amino acids. The chain's CDR3 is CASSRGSGQYYEQYF. DNA for the CDR3: TGTGCCAGCAGCCGGGGTTCGGGACAGTACTACGAGCAGTACTTC.

The chain joins TRBV6-1 to TRBJ1-6, with D perhaps TRBD1 (5 bases). Germline assignment: CDR1 MNHNS and CDR2 SASEGT. The length of the CDR3 is 11 residues. The V end lost 5 bases, the J end lost 11 bases, and 7 bases lay between the germline ends. CDR3 protein: CASSLGAPLHF. The DNA for the CDR3 is TGTGCCAGCAGTTTAGGGGCACCCCTCCACTTT.

This clone came up once. The chain joins TRBV6-4 to TRBJ1-6; D remains unclear. The CDR3 has 15 amino acids. The ends were cut back, 5 bases at V and 6 bases at J, with 14 bases in the middle. The germline gives CDR1 MRHNA, CDR2 SNTAGT. DNA for the CDR3: TGTGCCAGCAGTCCTCGTCTACATTCTAATTCACCCCTCCACTTT. Its translation: CASSPRLHSNSPLHF.

CDR3 sequence reads: CASSSDFQGYEQYF. The CDR3 region has the DNA TGTGCCAGCAGCTCGGACTTCCAGGGGTACGAGCAGTACTTC. The chain recombines TRBV7-6 with TRBJ2-7; D perhaps matches TRBD1 (6 bases). CDR3 length: 14 amino acids. Trimming shortened V by 4 bases and J by 4 bases, and 14 bases separated the two germline ends. Germline values: CDR1 SGHVS, CDR2 FNYEAQ.

The rearrangement joins TRBV6-6 to TRBJ2-3; D could derive from TRBD1 or TRBD2 (5 bases each). The CDR3 covers 15 residues. Germline assignment: CDR1 MNHNY and CDR2 SVGAGI (reference sequence). Trimming took off 5 bases at V and 3 bases at J, with 15 bases between the two ends. CDR3 amino acids: CASSDTRGVTDTQYF. The CDR3 DNA reads as TGTGCCAGCAGTGACACTCGAGGGGTAACAGATACGCAGTATTTT.

The V and J genes are TRBV25-1 and TRBJ2-3, with D hard to call. Trimming removed 6 bases at V and 0 bases at J, with 4 bases between. Looked up from germline, CDR1 is MGHDK and CDR2 is SYGVNS. CDR3 length: 12 amino acids. The CDR3, as DNA: TGTGCCAGCAGGAGAAGCACAGATACGCAGTATTTT. Protein product: CASRRSTDTQYF.

The chain combines TRBV7-8 with TRBJ2-3; D is perhaps TRBD2 (5 bases). CDR3 size: 13 residues. V was cut by 3 bases and J by 2 bases, with 6 bases left in between. CDR1 and CDR2 (germline): SGHVS, FQNEAQ. CDR3 DNA: TGTGCCAGCAGCTTTCGGGACACAGATACGCAGTATTTT. Protein sequence: CASSFRDTDTQYF.

The V and J genes are TRBV5-1 and TRBJ2-7, with TRBD1 identical over 7 bases. The V segment lost 0 bases and the J segment 6 bases; nucleotides outside the gene matches: 9. Per germline, CDR1 SGHRS and CDR2 YFSETQ. The CDR3 has 15 residues. CDR3 amino acids: CASSLAPETGSEQYF. In DNA form, the CDR3 reads TGCGCCAGCAGCTTGGCCCCAGAGACAGGGTCCGAGCAGTACTTC.

The chain is built from TRBV7-9 and TRBJ2-1; 7 bases are a match to TRBD1. Germline CDR1 and CDR2: SEHNR and FQNEAQ (reference sequence). The CDR3 is 14 amino acids. With 4 bases clipped from V and 8 bases from J, the junction kept 8 bases outside the gene matches. For the CDR3, the DNA is TGTGCCAGCAGCTCAACAGGGGTTGGCTATGAGCAGTTCTTC. It codes for CASSSTGVGYEQFF.

This sequence joins TRBV30 and TRBJ2-1; 8 nucleotides match TRBD2. This CDR3 has 15 residues. Trimming removed 0 bases from V and 11 bases from J; junction bases left unmatched: 12. Germline V lookup: CDR1 GTSNPN, CDR2 SVGIG (reference sequence). CDR3 DNA sequence: TGTGCCTGGAGTGTACTCCGAGCGGGAGCCGTAAAGCAGTTCTTC. This translates into CAWSVLRAGAVKQFF.

This clone has a count of ten or more. V usage is TRBV6-5 and J usage is TRBJ1-2; D possibly corresponds to TRBD1 (6 bases). V dropped 6 bases and J dropped 0 bases, with 11 bases sitting between them. This CDR3 is 14 amino acids long. Germline loops: CDR1 MNHEY, CDR2 SVGAGI. CDR3 protein: CASRSGQSNYGYTF. CDR3 bases: TGTGCCAGCAGATCCGGACAGTCTAACTATGGCTACACCTTC.

This rearrangement joins TRBV20-1 to TRBJ2-5; the D is unclear. Germline V gives CDR1 DFQATT, CDR2 SNEGSKA (reference sequence). The ends were cut back, 4 bases at V and 0 bases at J, with 3 bases in the middle. This CDR3 has 11 residues. The CDR3 is CSAKYQETQYF. Written as DNA, the CDR3 is TGCAGTGCTAAGTACCAAGAGACCCAGTACTTC.

The genes are TRBV19 and TRBJ1-4; TRBD1 is a possible D gene (6 bases). Trimming removed 10 bases at V and 5 bases at J, with 20 bases between. This CDR3 has 15 residues. Germline CDR1 and CDR2: LNHDA and SQIVND (reference sequence). The CDR3 region has the DNA TGTGCCACCTCATCCCGCGAGGGGGGAAATGAAAAACTGTTTTTT. This translates into CATSSREGGNEKLFF.

The rearrangement links TRBV19 to TRBJ1-2; D might be TRBD1 (5 bases). This CDR3 spans 14 amino acids. Trimming stripped 3 bases from V and 7 bases from J, with 15 bases between. CDR1 LNHDA and CDR2 SQIVND come from the germline V gene (reference sequence). CDR3 sequence reads: CASSMTARPPGYTF. In nucleotides, the CDR3 is TGTGCCAGTAGTATGACAGCCAGACCCCCTGGCTACACCTTC. The complete variable domain, with remaining parts taken from reference TRBV19 and TRBJ1-2, reads DGGITQSPKYLFRKEGQNVTLSCEQNLNHDAMYWYRQDPGQGLRLIYYSQIVNDFQKGDIAEGYSVSREKKESFPLTVTSAQKNPTAFYLCASSMTARPPGYTFGSGTRLTVV.

The V and J genes are TRBV6-5 and TRBJ1-1, with TRBD1 as a possible D gene (5 bases). The CDR3 runs to 14 residues. Germline loops: CDR1 MNHEY, CDR2 SVGAGI. Trimming cost V 5 bases and J 4 bases, with 14 bases left between them. The CDR3 spells CASSPLTGRTEAFF. CDR3 sequence (DNA): TGTGCCAGCAGTCCTTTAACAGGACGCACTGAAGCTTTCTTT.

This clone was picked up a small number of times. The J gene is TRBJ2-7, the V gene TRBV30, with D tentatively TRBD1 or TRBD2 (5 bases each). V lost 2 bases and J 5 bases, leaving 13 bases between the germline ends. Germline V gives CDR1 GTSNPN, CDR2 SVGIG (reference sequence). The CDR3 length is 13 residues. The CDR3: CAWSFGTLDEQYF. The DNA of the CDR3 is TGTGCCTGGAGTTTCGGGACCCTGGACGAGCAGTACTTC.

This clone was seen just once. The chain has TRBV5-1 and TRBJ2-1; D might be TRBD2 (7 bases). The V end was cut by 2 bases, the J end by 8 bases, with 14 bases between. This CDR3 contains 14 residues. From germline, CDR1 is SGHRS and CDR2 YFSETQ. The CDR3 DNA is TGCGCCAGCAGCTTAGGTGGGGGGGCTTATGAGCAGTTCTTC. Translated, it gives CASSLGGGAYEQFF.